The 9 T cell receptor beta chains below were found in one sample sequenced in a study of T cell responses to AZD1222 COVID-19 vaccine. Sequenced by immunoSEQ multiplex PCR; TCRdb stores in-frame clones only, minus some. The table shows roughly 120,000 clones, with roughly nine tenths occurring only once. The sequences come from peripheral blood, collected on day 0 of AZD1222 vaccination. These receptors were collected from an adult in good health.

This clone was picked up one time. The gene calls are TRBV2 and TRBJ2-2; D is unclear. The germline V gene has CDR1 SNHLY and CDR2 FYNNEI. The V end lost 5 bases, the J end lost 4 bases, and 8 bases lay between the germline ends. The CDR3 consists of 13 residues. CDR3 protein: CASSLAPTGELFF. As DNA, the CDR3 is TGTGCCAGCAGTTTGGCCCCCACCGGGGAGCTGTTTTTT.

This clone was seen more than once but under ten times. The V call is TRBV3-1 (or the pseudogene TRBV3-2), the J call TRBJ1-6; D is undetermined. Deletions cut 0 bases from V and 10 bases from J, with 7 bases between. The CDR3 runs to 13 residues. The V gene's germline CDR1 is LGHDT and CDR2 YNNKEL (reference sequence). The chain's CDR3 is CASSQDRKSPLHF. The CDR3 DNA reads as TGTGCCAGCAGCCAAGATAGGAAATCACCCCTCCACTTT.

The chain combines TRBV6-2 or TRBV6-3 with TRBJ1-6; the D gene is possibly TRBD1 (6 bases). This CDR3 has 14 residues. From germline, CDR1 is MNHEY and CDR2 SVGEGT. Between the trimmed V and J ends, which lost 6 bases and 10 bases, there was a span of 16 bases. CDR3 in amino acids: CASSQGHRLSPLHF. Written as DNA, the CDR3 is TGTGCCAGCAGCCAGGGGCATCGTCTATCACCCCTCCACTTT.

This chain connects TRBV30 to TRBJ2-5, with 8 bases lining up with TRBD2. J gave up 1 base and V 0 bases, and 1 base lay outside the gene matches. Germline loops: CDR1 GTSNPN, CDR2 SVGIG (reference sequence). CDR3 length equals 14 residues. This chain's CDR3 is CAWSVGGGQETQYF. CDR3 sequence (DNA): TGTGCCTGGAGTGTCGGGGGGGGCCAAGAGACCCAGTACTTC.

The chain links TRBV12-3 or TRBV12-4 to TRBJ1-2, with D uncertain. Trimming left V 8 bases short and J 0 bases short, with 10 bases between. The CDR3 length is 13 residues. The DNA of the CDR3 is TGTGCCAGCTGTCGAAACACTAACTATGGCTACACCTTC. Its protein product is CASCRNTNYGYTF.

The V and J genes are TRBV6-5 and TRBJ1-1, with TRBD1 matching 9 bases. Losses at the gene ends were 4 bases for V and 4 bases for J; bases not matched to a gene: 4. CDR1 MNHEY and CDR2 SVGAGI come from the germline V gene. The CDR3 covers 14 residues. CDR3 in amino acids: CASSLRQGVTEAFF. The CDR3 coding sequence is TGTGCCAGCAGTTTAAGACAGGGGGTCACTGAAGCTTTCTTT.

V and J are TRBV11-2 and TRBJ1-2; 7 bases fit TRBD1. With V trimmed by 5 bases and J by 7 bases, 7 bases remained unmatched. The CDR3 length is 13 residues. Germline CDR1 SGHAT, CDR2 FQNNGV. As DNA, the CDR3 is TGTGCCAGCAGCCCCGACAGGGAACGTGGCTACACCTTC. This sequence encodes CASSPDRERGYTF. The full variable domain, rest sourced from reference TRBV11-2 and TRBJ1-2, is EAGVAQSPRYKIIEKRQSVAFWCNPISGHATLYWYQQILGQGPKLLIQFQNNGVVDDSQLPKDRFSAERLKGVDSTLKIQPAKLEDSAVYLCASSPDRERGYTFGSGTRLTVV.

The chain carries TRBV18 and TRBJ1-1, with D unclear. Germline CDR1 and CDR2: KGHSH and LQKENI. This CDR3 contains 13 residues. V shed 1 base and J shed 1 base, with 4 bases lying between them. CDR3 in amino acids: CASSPQGNTEAFF. As DNA, the CDR3 is TGTGCCAGCTCACCACAGGGGAACACTGAAGCTTTCTTT.

The V gene is TRBV6-5, the J gene TRBJ2-7, with D possibly being TRBD1 (6 bases). Germline V gives CDR1 MNHEY, CDR2 SVGAGI. Trimming removed 1 base at V and 3 bases at J, with 10 bases between. CDR3 length: 14 amino acids. The CDR3, as DNA: TGTGCCAGCAGTTACTTGGGGACAAGCTACGAGCAGTACTTC. It codes for CASSYLGTSYEQYF.